The rows below give T cell receptor beta chains drawn from one sample of a study of blood T cell repertoires in COVID-19. TCRdb keeps only in-frame clones here, not all; method: immunoSEQ multiplex PCR. The sample shows tens of thousands of clones, approximately 89% of them seen only once. Sequencing was carried out using peripheral blood. The source is a man aged 45-65 years with active COVID-19. CDR3s leave out the opening cysteine and the closing phenylalanine or tryptophan.

j_gene: TRBJ2-5
v_gene: TRBV19
CDR3aa: ASSIVSGGVETQY

j_gene: TRBJ2-7
v_gene: TRBV7-2
CDR3aa: ASSHPGSSTYEQY

j_gene: TRBJ2-2
v_gene: TRBV4-3
CDR3aa: ASSQDPPGSNTGELF

j_gene: TRBJ2-7
v_gene: TRBV6-1
CDR3aa: ASREGLLYEQY

j_gene: TRBJ1-2
v_gene: TRBV4-2
CDR3aa: ASSPSLVTSARGYT

j_gene: TRBJ2-4
v_gene: TRBV5-1
CDR3aa: ASSLEGFGDIQY

j_gene: TRBJ2-7
v_gene: TRBV18
CDR3aa: ASSPQGRGPSYEQY

j_gene: TRBJ2-7
v_gene: TRBV28
CDR3aa: ATSGLAGPEQY

j_gene: TRBJ1-6
v_gene: TRBV28
CDR3aa: ASSLYRGANNSPLH

j_gene: TRBJ2-1
v_gene: TRBV2
CDR3aa: ASSPQAGLYNEQF

j_gene: TRBJ2-4
v_gene: TRBV19
CDR3aa: ASSTRQGARDIQY

j_gene: TRBJ1-1
v_gene: TRBV29-1
CDR3aa: SVVSTILSEAF

j_gene: TRBJ1-6
v_gene: TRBV7-2
CDR3aa: ASSLLPGRDSPLH

j_gene: TRBJ2-5
v_gene: TRBV7-2
CDR3aa: ASSFVTAGGGETQY

j_gene: TRBJ1-5
v_gene: TRBV7-9
CDR3aa: ASSIGTTSNQPQH